These 6 T cell receptor beta chains were sequenced from one sample in a study of CD8+ T cells in alopecia areata. Treatment of the sample: oral pan-JAK inhibitor, 5-10 mg twice daily. Reverse transcription of extracted RNA yielded cDNA, which provided the sequencing template. Libraries were prepared by immunoSEQ multiplex PCR; TCRdb keeps only in-frame clonotypes and omits some of them. The sample carries 150,000 to 200,000 clones, roughly half recorded once. The starting material was CD8+ T cells sorted from blood, obtained between weeks 51 and 52, from a patient treated with tofacitinib. The receptors shown here come from a human donor with alopecia areata.

The rearrangement links TRBV13 to TRBJ2-5; TRBD2 might be the D (7 bases). V was cut by 1 base and J by 5 bases, with 11 bases left in between. This CDR3 has 14 residues. The germline V gene encodes CDR1 PRHDT and CDR2 FYEKMQ (reference sequence). Written as DNA, the CDR3 is TGTGCCAGCAGCTTAGAGGGGGGGATGGAGACCCAGTACTTC. Protein: CASSLEGGMETQYF.

This clone was observed a single time. V gene TRBV5-6 combines with J gene TRBJ1-2, with 8 bases fitting TRBD1. Germline CDR1 SGHDT, CDR2 YYEEEE. This CDR3 has 14 amino acids. Unmatched junction bases numbered 4, after V lost 4 bases and J lost 2 bases. The CDR3 region is CASSAGGSNYGYTF. DNA of the CDR3: TGTGCCAGCAGCGCAGGGGGCTCGAACTATGGCTACACCTTC.

This clone is a singleton in its sample. The J gene is TRBJ2-7, the V gene TRBV4-1, with 7 bases identical to TRBD1. Trimming cost V 3 bases and J 3 bases; bases outside gene matches: 2. CDR1 and CDR2 from the germline V gene are MGHRA and YSYEKL. CDR3 size: 13 residues. In DNA form, the CDR3 reads TGCGCCAGCAGCCACCGGGACAGCTACGAGCAGTACTTC. Its translation is CASSHRDSYEQYF.

The rearrangement links TRBV4-1 to TRBJ2-3, with D hard to call. The V and J ends lost 1 base and 2 bases respectively, with 7 bases between them. The CDR3 has 14 residues. Germline V gene lookup returns CDR1 MGHRA and CDR2 YSYEKL. The CDR3: CASSQGGVTDTQYF. CDR3 sequence (DNA): TGCGCCAGCAGCCAAGGGGGTGTCACAGATACGCAGTATTTT.

CDR3 sequence: CAISDIGTNTEAFF. CDR3 bases: TGTGCCATCAGTGATATCGGGACGAACACTGAAGCTTTCTTT. J is TRBJ1-1 and V is TRBV10-3, with TRBD1 as a possible D gene (5 bases). CDR1 is ENHRY and CDR2 is SYGVKD in the germline V gene. V gave up 3 bases and J gave up 1 base, with 9 bases separating them. CDR3 size: 14 residues.

In DNA form, the CDR3 reads TGTGCCAGCAGCTCTCGGACCGCGGGCGTTTCACCCCTCCACTTT. It specifies CASSSRTAGVSPLHF. The chain employs TRBV13 and TRBJ1-6; D not certain. The length of the CDR3 is 15 residues. Germline V lookup: CDR1 PRHDT, CDR2 FYEKMQ (reference sequence). Deletions cut 4 bases from V and 9 bases from J, with 16 bases between.